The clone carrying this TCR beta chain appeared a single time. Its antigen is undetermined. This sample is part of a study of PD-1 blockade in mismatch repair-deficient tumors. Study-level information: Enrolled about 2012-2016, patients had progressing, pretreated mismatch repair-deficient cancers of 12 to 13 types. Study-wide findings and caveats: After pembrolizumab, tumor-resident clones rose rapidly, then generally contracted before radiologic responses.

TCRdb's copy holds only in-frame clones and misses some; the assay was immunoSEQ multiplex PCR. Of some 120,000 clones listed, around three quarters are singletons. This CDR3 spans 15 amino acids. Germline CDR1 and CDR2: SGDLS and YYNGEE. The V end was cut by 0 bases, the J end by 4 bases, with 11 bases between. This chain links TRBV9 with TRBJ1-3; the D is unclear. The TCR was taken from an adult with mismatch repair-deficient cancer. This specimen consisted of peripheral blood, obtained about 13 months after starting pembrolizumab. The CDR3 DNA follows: TGTGCCAGCAGCGTAGCTGGCCGGGGAGGAAACACCATATATTTT. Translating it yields CASSVAGRGGNTIYF. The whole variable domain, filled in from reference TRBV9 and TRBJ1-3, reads DSGVTQTPKHLITATGQRVTLRCSPRSGDLSVYWYQQSLDQGLQFLIQYYNGEERAKGNILERFSAQQFPDLHSELNLSSLELGDSALYFCASSVAGRGGNTIYFGEGSWLTVV.